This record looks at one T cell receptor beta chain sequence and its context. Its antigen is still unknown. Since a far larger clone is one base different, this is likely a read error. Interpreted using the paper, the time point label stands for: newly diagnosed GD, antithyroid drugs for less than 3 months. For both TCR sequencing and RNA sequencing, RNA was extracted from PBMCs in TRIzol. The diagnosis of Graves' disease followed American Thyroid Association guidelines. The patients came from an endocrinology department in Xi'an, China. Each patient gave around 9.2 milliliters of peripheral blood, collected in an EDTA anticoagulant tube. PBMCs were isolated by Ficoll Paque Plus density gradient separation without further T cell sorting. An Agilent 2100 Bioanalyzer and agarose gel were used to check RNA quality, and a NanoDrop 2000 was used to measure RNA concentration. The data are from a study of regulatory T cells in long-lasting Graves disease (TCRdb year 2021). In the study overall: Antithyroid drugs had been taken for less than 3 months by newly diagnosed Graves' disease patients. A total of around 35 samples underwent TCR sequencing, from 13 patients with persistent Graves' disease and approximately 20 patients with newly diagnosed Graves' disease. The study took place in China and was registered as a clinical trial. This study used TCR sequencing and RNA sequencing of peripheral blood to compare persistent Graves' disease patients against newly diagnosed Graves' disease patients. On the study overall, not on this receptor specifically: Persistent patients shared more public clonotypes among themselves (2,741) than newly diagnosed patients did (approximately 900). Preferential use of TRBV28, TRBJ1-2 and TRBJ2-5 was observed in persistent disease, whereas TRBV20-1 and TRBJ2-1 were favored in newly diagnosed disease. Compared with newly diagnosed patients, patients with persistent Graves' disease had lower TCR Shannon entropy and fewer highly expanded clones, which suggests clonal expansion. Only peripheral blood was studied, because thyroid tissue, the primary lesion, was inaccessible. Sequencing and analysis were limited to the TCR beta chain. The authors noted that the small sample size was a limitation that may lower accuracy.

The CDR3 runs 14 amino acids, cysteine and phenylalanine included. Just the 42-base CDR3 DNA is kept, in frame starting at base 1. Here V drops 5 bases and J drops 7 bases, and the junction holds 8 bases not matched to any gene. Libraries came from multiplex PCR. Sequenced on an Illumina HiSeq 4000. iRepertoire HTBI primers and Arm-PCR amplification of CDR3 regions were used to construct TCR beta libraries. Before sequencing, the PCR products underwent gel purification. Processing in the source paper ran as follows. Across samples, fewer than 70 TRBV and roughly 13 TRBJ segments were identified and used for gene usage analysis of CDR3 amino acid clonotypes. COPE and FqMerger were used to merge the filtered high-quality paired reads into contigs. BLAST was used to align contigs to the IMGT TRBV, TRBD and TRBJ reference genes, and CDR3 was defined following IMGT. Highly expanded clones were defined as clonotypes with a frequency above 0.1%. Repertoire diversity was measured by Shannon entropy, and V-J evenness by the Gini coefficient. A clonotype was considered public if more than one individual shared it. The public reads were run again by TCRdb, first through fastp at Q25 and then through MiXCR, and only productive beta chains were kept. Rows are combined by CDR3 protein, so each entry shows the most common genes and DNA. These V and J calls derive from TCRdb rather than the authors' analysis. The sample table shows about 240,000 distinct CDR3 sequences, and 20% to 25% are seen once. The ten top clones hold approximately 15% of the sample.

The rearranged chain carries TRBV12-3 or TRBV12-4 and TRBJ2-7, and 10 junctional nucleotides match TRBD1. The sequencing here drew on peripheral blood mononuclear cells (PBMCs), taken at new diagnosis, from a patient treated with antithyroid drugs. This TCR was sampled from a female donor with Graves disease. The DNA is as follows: TGTGCCAGCAGTAACCGGGACAGGGGAAATGAGCAGTACTTC. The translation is CASSNRDRGNEQYF.